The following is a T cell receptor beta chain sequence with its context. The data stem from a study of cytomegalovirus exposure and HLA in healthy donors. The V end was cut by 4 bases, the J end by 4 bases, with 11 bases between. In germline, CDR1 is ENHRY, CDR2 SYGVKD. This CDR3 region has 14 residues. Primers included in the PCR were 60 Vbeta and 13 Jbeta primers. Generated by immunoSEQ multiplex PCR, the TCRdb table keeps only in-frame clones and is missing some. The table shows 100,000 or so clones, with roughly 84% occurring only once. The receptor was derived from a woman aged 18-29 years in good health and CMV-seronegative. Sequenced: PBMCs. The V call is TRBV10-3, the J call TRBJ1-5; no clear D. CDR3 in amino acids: CAISGNSLNQPQHF. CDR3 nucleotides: TGTGCCATCAGTGGTAACAGCCTAAATCAGCCCCAGCATTTT.